This TCR beta chain derives from a study of OX40 agonist ivuxolimab in advanced cancers. Study as a whole: Among those treated, three patients had partial responses, one with hepatocellular carcinoma and two with cutaneous melanoma. General study findings and limits: The study found among the lowest clonal expansion in partial responders at 0.1-3.0 mg/kg.

To note about this clone: Its antigen is as yet unknown.

Assay: immunoSEQ multiplex PCR; the TCRdb copy retains only in-frame clones and omits some. The table lists around 83,000 clones, more than 80% of them singletons. The TCR sequence derives from an adult with an advanced solid tumor such as melanoma, head and neck, liver or kidney cancer. Material: CD4+ or CD8+ T cells sorted from blood, obtained in a trial of the OX40 agonist ivuxolimab.

The CDR3 loop reads CASSPPRAQETQYF. The CDR3 DNA sequence: TGTGCCAGCAGCCCCCCCAGGGCGCAAGAGACCCAGTACTTC. The chain recombines TRBV7-3 with TRBJ2-5; possible D gene TRBD1, 5 bases. Trimming stripped 5 bases from V and 2 bases from J, with 12 bases between. The length of the CDR3 is 14 residues. Germline V gene sequence: CDR1 SGHTA, CDR2 FQGTGA.